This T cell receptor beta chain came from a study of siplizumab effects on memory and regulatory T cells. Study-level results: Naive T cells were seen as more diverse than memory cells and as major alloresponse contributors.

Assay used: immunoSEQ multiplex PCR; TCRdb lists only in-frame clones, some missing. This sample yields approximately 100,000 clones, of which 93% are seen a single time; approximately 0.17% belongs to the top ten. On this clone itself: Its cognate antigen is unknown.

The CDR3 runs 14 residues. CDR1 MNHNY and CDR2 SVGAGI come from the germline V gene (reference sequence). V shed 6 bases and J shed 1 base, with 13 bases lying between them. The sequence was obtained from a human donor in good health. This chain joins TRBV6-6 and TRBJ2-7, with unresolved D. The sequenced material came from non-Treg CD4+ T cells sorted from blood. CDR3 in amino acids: CASRSDPQSYEQYF. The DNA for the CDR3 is TGTGCCAGCAGATCAGACCCCCAATCCTACGAGCAGTACTTC.